This TCR beta chain is from a study of shared clonotypes between healthy human individuals. At the level of the study: Three plates were used per donor for CD4 naive, three for CD4 memory, two for CD8 naive and one for CD8 memory.

Splitting of CD4+ cells produced CD45RA+ naive and CD45RA-negative memory subsets. The CDR3 has 14 amino acids. After removal of 2 bases from V and 8 bases from J, the junction contained 6 bases not matched to a gene. CDR1 is SGHDN, CDR2 FVKESK, per germline. DNA at about 210 ng, approximately 30,000 T cell genomes, went into sorted-subset replicate PCRs. In the original workflow: Junction-only immunoSEQ data arrived without quality scores, meaning filtering differed. Assay used: immunoSEQ multiplex PCR; TCRdb lists only in-frame clones, some missing. Clone size and V and J calls were adopted from that table, with D and trimming inferred from the DNA. Of about 2.4 million clones in the sample, roughly 93% were seen once.

The sample consisted of naive CD4+ T cells from PBMCs. Subset here: CD45RA+ positively selected. The receptor comes from a young man in good health. Some clones in this sample may be carry-over from other donors' samples. The chain uses TRBV14 and TRBJ2-3; TRBD1 aligns across 8 bases. The CDR3 region has the DNA TGTGCCAGCAGCCAATTCCCGACAGGGGCTACGCAGTATTTT. Translating gives CASSQFPTGATQYF.